These T cell receptor beta chains were read from a single sample in a study of T-cell memory formation after mild COVID-19. From the 5' RACE reads, TCRdb called clonotypes with MiXCR, one entry per CDR3 protein. The table shows some 410,000 distinct CDR3 sequences, with 20% to 30% occurring only once. The sample was PBMCs or a T cell subset sorted from them (not recorded which). Receptor source: an adult woman who had mild COVID-19 (a few samples of this study predate the infection). Cell type and time point are not known. Each CDR3 is given with its conserved first and last residue. Fields, in order: V gene, J gene, CDR3 protein.

TRBV4-3	TRBJ2-1	CASSQGILVRYNEQFF
TRBV5-4	TRBJ2-3	CASRRTSGGIDTQYF
TRBV29-1	TRBJ2-6	CSVAGGSGANVLTF
TRBV7-2	TRBJ1-2	CASSLGAFYGYTF
TRBV5-1	TRBJ2-5	CASRPEGETQYF
TRBV5-1	TRBJ1-1	CASSLDVRGEAFF
TRBV4-3	TRBJ1-1	CASSQVLTAGSSTEAFF
TRBV20-1	TRBJ1-1	CSDREGQANTEAFF
TRBV20-1	TRBJ2-7	CSARRGAAYEQYF
TRBV5-8	TRBJ2-7	CASSLRERPYEQYF
TRBV14	TRBJ1-1	CASSPHLMNTEAFF
TRBV12-3/TRBV12-4	TRBJ2-3	CASSPRLRGGADTQYF
TRBV27	TRBJ2-5	CASSLSGWDRVFETQYF
TRBV6-1	TRBJ1-1	CASSEFRTEAFF
TRBV27	TRBJ2-1	CASSFRDRGNEQFF
TRBV29-1	TRBJ2-2	CSVERDRPYTGELFF
TRBV6-5	TRBJ2-5	CASSSMGSAQYF
TRBV6-5	TRBJ1-4	CASRREFGEKLFF
TRBV10-3	TRBJ1-1	CAISGTVEAFF
TRBV27	TRBJ2-3	CASIAGGSHGTQYF
TRBV5-1	TRBJ1-4	CASSLGTARYEKLFF
TRBV7-2	TRBJ2-1	CASSLVTGYNEQFF
TRBV7-8	TRBJ2-5	CASSPTTGKETQYF
TRBV15	TRBJ1-1	CATSRVRGSTEAFF
TRBV3-1	TRBJ2-3	CASSTRDPVTDTQYF
TRBV12-3/TRBV12-4	TRBJ1-3	CASSYLDSGNTIYF
TRBV11-2	TRBJ2-1	CASNALAGGHNEQFF
TRBV9	TRBJ2-7	CASSRGGSYEQYF
TRBV3-1	TRBJ1-5	CASSPTPGGRYQPQHF
TRBV3-1	TRBJ2-1	CASSQERVAYNEQFF
TRBV18	TRBJ1-1	CASSPIARNTEAFF
TRBV7-9	TRBJ2-5	CASRPPGIGEETQYF
TRBV29-1	TRBJ2-7	CSVYGTGSYEQYF
TRBV15	TRBJ1-6	CATSMERTNNSPLHF
TRBV3-1	TRBJ1-5	CASSQGFQAGQPQHF
TRBV6-6	TRBJ1-5	CASSPGTGIYSNQPQHF
TRBV6-5	TRBJ2-7	CASSYLGQDYEQYF
TRBV6-6	TRBJ2-1	CASSYSIGANEQFF
TRBV29-1	TRBJ2-1	CSVEPGADNEQFF
TRBV18	TRBJ1-1	CASSPLAAGSEAFF
TRBV20-1	TRBJ2-7	CSARTSGSSGQYF
TRBV20-1	TRBJ2-7	CSVQGGYEQYF